This TCR beta chain came from a study of vaccination and CD4 T cells after COVID-19. Comments on this clonotype: Its target is unknown.

The Oncomine TCR Beta short-read assay sequenced DNA from cultured CD4+ T cells. One entry per CDR3 protein results from TCRdb running MiXCR on the PCR reads. The sample consists of about 5,400 distinct CDR3 sequences, 45% to 60% of them appearing once. As for treatment: roughly 10-day PBMC culture with coronavirus spike peptide pools or control peptides (ViraFEST assay). This CDR3 spans 10 amino acids. CDR1 and CDR2 (germline): LNHDA, SQIVND (reference sequence). The germline V and J ends were trimmed by 7 bases and 9 bases, with 10 bases remaining between them. V gene TRBV19 combines with J gene TRBJ2-7; D might be TRBD1 (5 bases). The sequencing input was CD4+ T cells from blood, cultured in vitro. This clonotype originated in a human donor who had recovered from COVID-19. Here the CDR3 DNA reads TGTGCCAGTATCGGACATTTGCAGTACTTC. It codes for CASIGHLQYF.